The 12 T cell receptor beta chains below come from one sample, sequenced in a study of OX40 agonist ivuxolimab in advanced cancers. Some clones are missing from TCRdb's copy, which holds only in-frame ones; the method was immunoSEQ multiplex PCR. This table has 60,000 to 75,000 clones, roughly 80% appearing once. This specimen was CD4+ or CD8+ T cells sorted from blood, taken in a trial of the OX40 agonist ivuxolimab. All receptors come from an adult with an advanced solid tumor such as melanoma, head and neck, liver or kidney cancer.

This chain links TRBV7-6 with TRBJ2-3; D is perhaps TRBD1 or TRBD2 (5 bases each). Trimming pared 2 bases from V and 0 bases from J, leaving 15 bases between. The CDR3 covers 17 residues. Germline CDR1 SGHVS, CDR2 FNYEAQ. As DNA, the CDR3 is TGTGCCAGCAGCTTAACCAGTTGGGACCAGAGCACAGATACGCAGTATTTT. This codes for CASSLTSWDQSTDTQYF.

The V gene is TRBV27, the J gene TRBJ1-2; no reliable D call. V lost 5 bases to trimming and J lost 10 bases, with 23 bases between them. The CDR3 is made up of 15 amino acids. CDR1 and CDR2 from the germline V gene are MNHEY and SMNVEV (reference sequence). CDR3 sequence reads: CASSIVEEDLDSYTF. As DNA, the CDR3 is TGTGCCAGCAGTATAGTGGAAGAAGATCTGGACTCCTACACCTTC.

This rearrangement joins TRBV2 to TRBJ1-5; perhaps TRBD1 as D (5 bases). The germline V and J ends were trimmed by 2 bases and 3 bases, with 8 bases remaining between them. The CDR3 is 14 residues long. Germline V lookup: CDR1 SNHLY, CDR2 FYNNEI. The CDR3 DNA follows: TGTGCCAGCAGTGAACAGGGAGACAATCAGCCCCAGCATTTT. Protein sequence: CASSEQGDNQPQHF.

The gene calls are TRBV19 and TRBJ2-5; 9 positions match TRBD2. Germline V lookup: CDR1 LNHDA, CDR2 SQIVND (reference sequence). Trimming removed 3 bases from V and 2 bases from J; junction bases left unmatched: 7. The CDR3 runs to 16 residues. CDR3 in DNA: TGTGCCAGTAGTATCGTAGCGGGGGAGACACAAGAGACCCAGTACTTC. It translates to CASSIVAGETQETQYF.

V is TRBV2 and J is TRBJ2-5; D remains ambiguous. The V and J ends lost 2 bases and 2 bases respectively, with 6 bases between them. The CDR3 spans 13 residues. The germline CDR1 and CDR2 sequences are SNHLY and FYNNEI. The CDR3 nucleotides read TGTGCCAGCAGTGAAAGGTCGCAAGAGACCCAGTACTTC. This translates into CASSERSQETQYF.

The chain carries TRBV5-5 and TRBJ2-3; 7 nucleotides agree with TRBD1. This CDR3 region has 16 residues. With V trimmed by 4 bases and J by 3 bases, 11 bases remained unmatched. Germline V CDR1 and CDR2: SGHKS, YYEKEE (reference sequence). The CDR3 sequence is CASSQFIQGLTDTQYF. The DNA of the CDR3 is TGTGCCAGCAGCCAATTTATACAGGGGTTAACAGATACGCAGTATTTT. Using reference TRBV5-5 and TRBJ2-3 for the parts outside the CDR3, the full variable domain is DAGVTQSPTHLIKTRGQQVTLRCSPISGHKSVSWYQQVLGQGPQFIFQYYEKEERGRGNFPDRFSARQFPNYSSELNVNALLLGDSALYLCASSQFIQGLTDTQYFGPGTRLTVL.

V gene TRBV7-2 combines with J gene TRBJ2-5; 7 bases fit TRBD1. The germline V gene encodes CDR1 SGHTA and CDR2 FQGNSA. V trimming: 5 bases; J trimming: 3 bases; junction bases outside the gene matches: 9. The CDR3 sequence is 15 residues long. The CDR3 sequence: CASSPGQRGEETQYF. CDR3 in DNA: TGTGCCAGCAGCCCGGGACAGAGAGGGGAAGAGACCCAGTACTTC.

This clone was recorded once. CDR3 residues: CASSPNVLANYNEQFF. The CDR3 DNA reads TGTGCCAGCAGCCCTAACGTACTAGCGAACTACAATGAGCAGTTCTTC. This sequence joins TRBV27 and TRBJ2-1; 7 bases are shared with TRBD2. CDR1 is MNHEY and CDR2 is SMNVEV in the germline V gene (reference sequence). The trim removed 6 bases at V and 3 bases at J, leaving 11 bases unmatched. The CDR3 is 16 amino acids.

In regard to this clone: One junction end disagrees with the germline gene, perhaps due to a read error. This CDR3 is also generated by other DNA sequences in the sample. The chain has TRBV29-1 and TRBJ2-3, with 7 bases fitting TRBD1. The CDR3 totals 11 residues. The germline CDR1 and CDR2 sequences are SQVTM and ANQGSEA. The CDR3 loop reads CSVEGADTQYF. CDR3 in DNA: TGCAGCGTCGAGGGGGCAGACACGCAGTATTTT.

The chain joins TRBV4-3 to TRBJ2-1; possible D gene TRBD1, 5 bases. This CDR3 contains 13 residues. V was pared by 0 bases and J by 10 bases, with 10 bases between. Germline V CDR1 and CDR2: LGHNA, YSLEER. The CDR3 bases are TGCGCCAGCAGCCAAGATAGGGGTCTAGAGCAGTTCTTC. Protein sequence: CASSQDRGLEQFF.

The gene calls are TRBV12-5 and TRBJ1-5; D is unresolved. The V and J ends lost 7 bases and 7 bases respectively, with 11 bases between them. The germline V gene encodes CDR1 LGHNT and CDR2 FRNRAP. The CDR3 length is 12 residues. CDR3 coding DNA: TGTGCTAGTGCTCCGGGTGGGCAGCCCCAGCATTTT. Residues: CASAPGGQPQHF.

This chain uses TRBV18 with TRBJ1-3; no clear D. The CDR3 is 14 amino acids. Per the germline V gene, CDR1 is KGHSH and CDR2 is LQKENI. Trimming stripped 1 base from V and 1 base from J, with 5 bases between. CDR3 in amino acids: CASSPQTSGNTIYF. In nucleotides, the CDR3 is TGTGCCAGCTCACCACAAACGTCTGGAAACACCATATATTTT.